Listed below are T cell receptor beta chains from one sample, sequenced in a study of blood T cells in healthy people across ages. MiXCR, run by TCRdb on the 5' RACE reads, gives a single entry per CDR3 protein. The sample shows some 760,000 distinct CDR3 sequences, around 25% of them seen only once. This sample was also put to use in a study of T cells of mothers and their children.

The source material was blood. The origin of the receptors is a boy aged 5-17 years in good health. Both conserved end residues are part of each CDR3. The D gene is left open where the match is weak. Clone size is not always given. Where it is, it says once, few, many or a class for expanded clones.

j_call: TRBJ1-1; clone_size: -; v_call: TRBV7-3; d_call: -; cdr3_nt: TGTGCCAGCAGCTTAGGTCACGGATACACTGAAGCTTTCTTT; cdr3_aa: CASSLGHGYTEAFF
j_call: TRBJ2-5; clone_size: few; v_call: TRBV7-9; d_call: TRBD2; cdr3_nt: TGTGCCAGCAGCTTAAGGGAGACTAGCTATTACCAAGAGACCCAGTACTTC; cdr3_aa: CASSLRETSYYQETQYF
j_call: TRBJ2-3; clone_size: few; v_call: TRBV12-3/TRBV12-4; d_call: -; cdr3_nt: TGTGCCAGCACCGTCGGGGGAGGCACAGATACGCAGTATTTT; cdr3_aa: CASTVGGGTDTQYF
j_call: TRBJ1-3; clone_size: -; v_call: TRBV28; d_call: -; cdr3_nt: TGTGCCAGCACCCAAGTCGACTCTGGAAACACCATATATTTT; cdr3_aa: CASTQVDSGNTIYF
j_call: TRBJ2-5; clone_size: -; v_call: TRBV29-1; d_call: -; cdr3_nt: TGCATCTCCCTTGAGGGAGAGACCCAGTACTTC; cdr3_aa: CISLEGETQYF
j_call: TRBJ2-2; clone_size: -; v_call: TRBV7-3; d_call: -; cdr3_nt: TGTGCCAGCAGCGATTGGGGCACCGGGGAGCTGTTTTTT; cdr3_aa: CASSDWGTGELFF
j_call: TRBJ2-7; clone_size: -; v_call: TRBV5-1; d_call: -; cdr3_nt: TGCGCCAGCAGTCCCGCCCCTGGGGCCTCCTACGAACAGTACTTC; cdr3_aa: CASSPAPGASYEQYF
j_call: TRBJ1-2; clone_size: few; v_call: TRBV29-1; d_call: -; cdr3_nt: TGCAGCGTTGCTTCCCCCGGGTCTGGCTACACCTTC; cdr3_aa: CSVASPGSGYTF
j_call: TRBJ2-1; clone_size: -; v_call: TRBV7-2; d_call: TRBD1; cdr3_nt: TGTGCCAGTTCCGGAAAAGCGGTTATTGGGACAGCCGTTTACAATGAGCAGTTCTTC; cdr3_aa: CASSGKAVIGTAVYNEQFF
j_call: TRBJ2-5; clone_size: few; v_call: TRBV2; d_call: -; cdr3_nt: TGTGCCAGCAGTGATGGCTCCAGGATAGGGGGTCGCGAGACCCAGTACTTC; cdr3_aa: CASSDGSRIGGRETQYF
j_call: TRBJ2-4; clone_size: -; v_call: TRBV7-2; d_call: -; cdr3_nt: TGTGCCAGCAGCCCACAGCGGAGTGGAAACATTCAGTACTTC; cdr3_aa: CASSPQRSGNIQYF
j_call: TRBJ2-4; clone_size: once; v_call: TRBV6-2/TRBV6-3; d_call: TRBD1; cdr3_nt: TGTGCCAGCAGTTACGAGGCAGGGGGTTATTCCGGACACATTCAGTACTTC; cdr3_aa: CASSYEAGGYSGHIQYF
j_call: TRBJ2-3; clone_size: -; v_call: TRBV4-3; d_call: TRBD2; cdr3_nt: TGCGCCAGCAGCCAAGATTTAGCGGGGGACACAGATACGCAGTATTTT; cdr3_aa: CASSQDLAGDTDTQYF
j_call: TRBJ2-1; clone_size: -; v_call: TRBV12-3/TRBV12-4; d_call: -; cdr3_nt: TGTGCCAGCACCATGAGGGGGTGGAGCAATGAGCAGTTCTTC; cdr3_aa: CASTMRGWSNEQFF
j_call: TRBJ2-4; clone_size: -; v_call: TRBV6-5; d_call: TRBD2; cdr3_nt: TGTGCCAGCAGTTACCGCGGGGACGGGAGGGCCAAAAACATTCAGTACTTC; cdr3_aa: CASSYRGDGRAKNIQYF
j_call: TRBJ2-1; clone_size: -; v_call: TRBV24-1; d_call: -; cdr3_nt: TGTGCCACCTCCACGGCGAAGGGCGGCAATGAGCAGTTCTTC; cdr3_aa: CATSTAKGGNEQFF
j_call: TRBJ2-1; clone_size: -; v_call: TRBV20-1; d_call: -; cdr3_nt: TGCAGTGCCATGTCCTCAGTTTTGCACGAGCAGTTCTTC; cdr3_aa: CSAMSSVLHEQFF
j_call: TRBJ2-5; clone_size: -; v_call: TRBV6-2/TRBV6-3; d_call: -; cdr3_nt: TGTGCCAGCAGTTACCCAGGGGCACACCAAGAGACCCAGTACTTC; cdr3_aa: CASSYPGAHQETQYF
j_call: TRBJ2-3; clone_size: -; v_call: TRBV9; d_call: -; cdr3_nt: TGTGCCAGCAGCGCCGGGACAATCAGCACAGATACGCAGTATTTT; cdr3_aa: CASSAGTISTDTQYF
j_call: TRBJ2-3; clone_size: few; v_call: TRBV29-1; d_call: TRBD2; cdr3_nt: TGCAGCGTTACCGGGGGGTACCCAACGGATACGCAGTATTTT; cdr3_aa: CSVTGGYPTDTQYF
j_call: TRBJ2-5; clone_size: -; v_call: TRBV11-2; d_call: TRBD2; cdr3_nt: TGTGCCAGCAGCTTACTAGCGGGGCCCATCAAAGAGACCCAGTACTTC; cdr3_aa: CASSLLAGPIKETQYF
j_call: TRBJ2-3; clone_size: few; v_call: TRBV5-1; d_call: -; cdr3_nt: TGCGCCAGCAGCCTTCAACTAGCATCAGATACGCAGTATTTT; cdr3_aa: CASSLQLASDTQYF
j_call: TRBJ1-2; clone_size: -; v_call: TRBV20-1; d_call: TRBD1; cdr3_nt: TGCAGTGCTAGGGGTCGGGGGACAGGGATAACGACGAACTATGGCTACACCTTC; cdr3_aa: CSARGRGTGITTNYGYTF
j_call: TRBJ2-1; clone_size: few; v_call: TRBV2; d_call: TRBD1; cdr3_nt: TGTGCCAGCAGACAACAGGGGGCAGAGAGGAATGAGCAGTTCTTC; cdr3_aa: CASRQQGAERNEQFF
j_call: TRBJ1-1; clone_size: few; v_call: TRBV7-2; d_call: -; cdr3_nt: TGTGCCAGCAGCTTATCCGGGGTCAACACTGAAGCTTTCTTT; cdr3_aa: CASSLSGVNTEAFF
j_call: TRBJ2-3; clone_size: -; v_call: TRBV5-4; d_call: TRBD2; cdr3_nt: TGTGCCAGCAGCTGGGGGTTTGAGCGGGGGGGCGCAGATACGCAGTATTTT; cdr3_aa: CASSWGFERGGADTQYF
j_call: TRBJ2-7; clone_size: -; v_call: TRBV13; d_call: -; cdr3_nt: TGTGCCAGCAGCTTAGAAGGGACTCAACCCTACGAGCAGTACTTC; cdr3_aa: CASSLEGTQPYEQYF
j_call: TRBJ2-7; clone_size: -; v_call: TRBV27; d_call: TRBD1; cdr3_nt: TGTGCCAGCAGCTATGTAGGGACAGGGAGTGTGTCGGGGCAGTACTTC; cdr3_aa: CASSYVGTGSVSGQYF
j_call: TRBJ2-3; clone_size: few; v_call: TRBV24-1; d_call: -; cdr3_nt: TGTGCCACCAGTGATCCGAGAGATACGCAGTATTTT; cdr3_aa: CATSDPRDTQYF
j_call: TRBJ2-1; clone_size: -; v_call: TRBV15; d_call: TRBD1; cdr3_nt: TGTGCCACCAGCAGAGGCACAGGGGTAAGCAATGGGCAGTTCTTC; cdr3_aa: CATSRGTGVSNGQFF
j_call: TRBJ2-7; clone_size: -; v_call: TRBV6-6; d_call: TRBD1; cdr3_nt: TGTGCCAGCCTACCGGGACAGGGTTTTTTCGGGCAGTACTTC; cdr3_aa: CASLPGQGFFGQYF
j_call: TRBJ2-3; clone_size: few; v_call: TRBV21-1; d_call: -; cdr3_nt: TGTGCCAGCCCTCAACGGACAGGGCGGGCAGATACGCAGTATTTT; cdr3_aa: CASPQRTGRADTQYF
j_call: TRBJ1-4; clone_size: -; v_call: TRBV6-4; d_call: TRBD1; cdr3_nt: TGTGCCAGCAGTCGGGACAGGTTATGGGAAAAACTGTTTTTT; cdr3_aa: CASSRDRLWEKLFF
j_call: TRBJ2-5; clone_size: -; v_call: TRBV20-1; d_call: -; cdr3_nt: TGCAGTGCTGGCGAGAGCCTCACCCCTCGCGAGCAGTGCTTC; cdr3_aa: CSAGESLTPREQCF
j_call: TRBJ2-3; clone_size: -; v_call: TRBV9; d_call: TRBD2; cdr3_nt: TGTGCCAGCAGCGTAGGGTTTCTAGCGGGGGCGGGAGATACGCAGTATTTT; cdr3_aa: CASSVGFLAGAGDTQYF
j_call: TRBJ2-5; clone_size: few; v_call: TRBV6-6; d_call: -; cdr3_nt: TGTGCCAGCAGTTCCCCTGCCAGCGGGGAGACCCAGTACTTC; cdr3_aa: CASSSPASGETQYF
j_call: TRBJ2-4; clone_size: -; v_call: TRBV19; d_call: -; cdr3_nt: TGTGCCAGTACCTTAGGGTACATTCAGTACTTC; cdr3_aa: CASTLGYIQYF
j_call: TRBJ1-2; clone_size: few; v_call: TRBV2; d_call: -; cdr3_nt: TGTGCCAGCAGGACAGACAGCGACTATGGCTACACCTTC; cdr3_aa: CASRTDSDYGYTF
j_call: TRBJ2-3; clone_size: -; v_call: TRBV20-1; d_call: TRBD2; cdr3_nt: TGCAGTGCTAGAGATCCCCAGACTAGCGGGAATGCAGATACGCAGTATTTT; cdr3_aa: CSARDPQTSGNADTQYF
j_call: TRBJ2-1; clone_size: few; v_call: TRBV7-9; d_call: TRBD2; cdr3_nt: TGTGCCAGCAGCTCAGAGCTGCGGGGGTTTTTTCCTTATGAGCAGTTCTTC; cdr3_aa: CASSSELRGFFPYEQFF
j_call: TRBJ1-2; clone_size: few; v_call: TRBV15; d_call: TRBD1; cdr3_nt: TGTGCCACCAGCAGATGGACAGGACTTAACTATGGCTACACCTTC; cdr3_aa: CATSRWTGLNYGYTF